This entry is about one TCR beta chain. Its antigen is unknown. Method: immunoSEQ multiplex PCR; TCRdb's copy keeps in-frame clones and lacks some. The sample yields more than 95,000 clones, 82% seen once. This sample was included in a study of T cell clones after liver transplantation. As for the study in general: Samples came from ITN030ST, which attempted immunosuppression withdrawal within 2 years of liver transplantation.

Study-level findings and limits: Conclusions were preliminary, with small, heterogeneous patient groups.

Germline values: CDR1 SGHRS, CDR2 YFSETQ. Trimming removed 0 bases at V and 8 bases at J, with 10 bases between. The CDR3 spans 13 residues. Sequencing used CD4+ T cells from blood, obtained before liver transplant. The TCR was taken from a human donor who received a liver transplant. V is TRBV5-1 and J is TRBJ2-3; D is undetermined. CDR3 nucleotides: TGCGCCAGCAGCTTGGAGACCTCTTTTACGCAGTATTTT. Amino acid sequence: CASSLETSFTQYF.